Below, one T cell receptor beta chain is given with its context. No cognate antigen has been identified for it. Base qualities are missing; no much larger clone stands one base away. Using a constant-region primer and ProtoScript II reverse transcriptase, TCRbeta-specific cDNA was reverse-transcribed from roughly 500 ng total RNA. TCRbeta libraries were built with three nested multiplex PCR rounds, a slightly modified ARM-PCR procedure. Sample barcodes and Illumina adapters were added in a final 25-cycle PCR using Deep VentR polymerase. Before sequencing, amplicons of 200-500 bp were gel-purified using a QIAquick gel extraction kit. The TCRbeta amplicons were sequenced with 250-bp paired-end reads on an Illumina HiSeq 2500. The published analysis was carried out like this. Reads were quality-trimmed with Trimmomatic v0.33, and paired reads were merged with FLASH v1.2.11 to recover full CDR3 sequences. V, D and J germline segments were assigned to the rearranged TCRbeta sequences using MiGEC v1.2.1b. Clonotype statistics and Shannon-Wiener diversity indices were calculated with VDJtools v1.0.0. To cut down on sampling bias, every analysis after diversity analysis relied on just the 250 most abundant clonotypes from each sample. TCRdb applied fastp at Q25 and MiXCR to the public reads, then kept only in-frame beta chains. Records with the same CDR3 protein are collapsed into one entry carrying the most frequent genes and DNA. These V and J calls are TCRdb output, not the study's own analysis. The sample yields 310,000 or so distinct CDR3 sequences; roughly two thirds were counted once. The ten most abundant clones make up about 6.1% of the sample.

RNA from unsorted whole blood was extracted with TRIzol reagent, and germline DNA was obtained with the DNeasy Blood & Tissue kit. Chronic HBV infection was present in the patients, and the patients were treatment-naive at sampling. About 4 milliliters of peripheral blood were collected into K2EDTA tubes before surgery. This entry comes from a study of tumor-infiltrating lymphocytes in primary liver carcinoma (dated by TCRdb to 2016 to 2017). For the wider study: Between late 2015 and early 2016, roughly five patients in China with histopathologically diagnosed primary liver carcinoma had their tumors surgically resected. The tumors of the five patients were staged as T1-T3 N0M0, with maximum diameters ranging from roughly 4.2 to 10 cm. Across five regions of each liver tumor, along with adjacent normal tissue and blood, the study brought together TCRbeta repertoire sequencing, expression microarrays and whole-exome sequencing. Each sample produced roughly 3.5 to 8 million productive TCRbeta reads, and read depth showed no significant difference between tissue types. Technical replicate repertoires showed high reproducibility, with mean shared-clone rates around 0.9 and correlation coefficients above 0.95. Hepatocellular carcinoma (four) or combined HCC and intrahepatic cholangiocarcinoma (one) was present in the five patients, who were three men and two women aged 30 to 69 years. A total of 35 specimens from 5 patients went through TCRbeta repertoire sequencing, namely 25 tumor regions, 5 adjacent noncancerous liver tissues and 5 peripheral blood samples. Broader findings and caveats from the paper: Pairs of tumor regions showed greater repertoire overlap (mean approximately 35%) than tumor-adjacent pairs (roughly 17%) or tumor-blood pairs (around 15%), which is consistent with antigen-driven expansion. Because the samples were bulk and unsorted, CD4+ and CD8+ T cell repertoires could not be compared. The top 250 clones made up a significantly larger repertoire fraction in tumors than in blood (p = 0.039). Only the TCR beta chain was sequenced, so true repertoire diversity is likely underestimated because unpaired alpha chains were not captured. The study included only five or six patients, and the authors note findings should be validated in a larger study.

The sequenced material came from peripheral blood. This TCR came from a man aged 35-49 years with primary liver carcinoma and hepatitis B virus infection.

For the CDR3, the sequence is CASSSTTSGNHEQYF. Here is the DNA: TGTGCCAGCAGCTCCACGACTAGCGGGAACCACGAGCAGTACTTC. The V gene is TRBV5-4 and the J gene is TRBJ2-7, with 11 middle bases fitting TRBD2. Its CDR3 holds 15 amino acids, cysteine through phenylalanine. Just the 45-base CDR3 DNA is kept, in frame starting at base 1. In the germline V gene (reference sequence), CDR1 corresponds to SGHNT and CDR2 to YYREEE. V has 3 bases trimmed and J has 5 bases trimmed; junction bases matching no gene number 7.